This TCR beta chain was obtained from a study of blood T cell repertoires in COVID-19. Overall study: The samples span acute and convalescent COVID-19 from the United States, Italy and Spain. PBMCs, B-cell-depleted T cells, or T cells were the source of the cDNA or gDNA that made up the material.

In regard to this clone: An end of the junction differs from the germline gene, which may be a read error.

Germline-derived CDR1 and CDR2 are SGHAT and FQNNGV. CDR3 length equals 12 residues. Original handling: Nucleated cell number was recorded as an estimate derived from reference gene primer amplification. Here immunoSEQ multiplex PCR was the method, and the copy in TCRdb shows in-frame clones only, minus some. From that table come the V and J calls and clone size; the DNA was used to work out D and trimming. The sample holds about 100,000 clones; around 90% are singletons and the top ten take 5% to 7%. The clonotype originates from a man in his 70s with acute or convalescent COVID-19. The specimen was peripheral blood. The V gene is TRBV11-2, the J gene TRBJ1-2; 8 nucleotides line up with TRBD1. CDR3 protein: CASSPGQGPTSF. In nucleotides, the CDR3 is TGTGCCAGCAGCCCCGGACAGGGCCCTACGTCCTTC.